This T cell receptor beta chain was retrieved from a study of T-cell memory formation after mild COVID-19. One entry per CDR3 protein results from TCRdb running MiXCR on the 5' RACE reads. The sample lists fewer than 650,000 distinct CDR3 sequences; 20% to 25% were seen once. This clonotype was obtained from an adult woman who had mild COVID-19 (a few samples of this study predate the infection). Cell type and time point are not known. The specimen sequenced was PBMCs or a T cell subset sorted from them (not recorded which).

CDR3 in DNA: TGTGCCAGCAGCTTAGGTGACAGGGACCCCCGTGGGCAGTACTTC. This translates into CASSLGDRDPRGQYF. The chain recombines TRBV11-2 with TRBJ2-7; TRBD1 aligns across 7 bases. The germline gives CDR1 SGHAT, CDR2 FQNNGV. After removal of 1 base from V and 9 bases from J, the junction contained 12 bases not matched to a gene. The CDR3 has 15 amino acids.